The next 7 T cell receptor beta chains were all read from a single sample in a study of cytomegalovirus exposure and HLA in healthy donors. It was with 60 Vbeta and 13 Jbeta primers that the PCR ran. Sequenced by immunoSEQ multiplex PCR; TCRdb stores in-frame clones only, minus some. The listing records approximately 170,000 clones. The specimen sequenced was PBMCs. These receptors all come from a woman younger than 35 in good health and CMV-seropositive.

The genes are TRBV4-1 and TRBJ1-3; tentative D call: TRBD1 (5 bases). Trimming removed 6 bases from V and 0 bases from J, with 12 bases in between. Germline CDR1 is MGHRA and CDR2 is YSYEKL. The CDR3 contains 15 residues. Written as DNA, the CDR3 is TGCGCCAGCAGGGGGCAATTTGTCTCTGGAAACACCATATATTTT. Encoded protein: CASRGQFVSGNTIYF.

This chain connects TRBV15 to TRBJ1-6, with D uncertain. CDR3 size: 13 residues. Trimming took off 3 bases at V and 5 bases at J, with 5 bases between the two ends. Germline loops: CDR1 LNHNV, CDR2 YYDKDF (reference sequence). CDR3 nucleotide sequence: TGTGCCACCAGCAGGGAGGATAATTCACCCCTCCACTTT. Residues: CATSREDNSPLHF.

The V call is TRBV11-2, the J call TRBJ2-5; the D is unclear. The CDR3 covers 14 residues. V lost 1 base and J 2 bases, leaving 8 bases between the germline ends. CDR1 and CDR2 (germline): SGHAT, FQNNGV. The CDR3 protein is CASSLVSLQETQYF. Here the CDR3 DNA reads TGTGCCAGCAGCTTAGTGTCACTACAAGAGACCCAGTACTTC.

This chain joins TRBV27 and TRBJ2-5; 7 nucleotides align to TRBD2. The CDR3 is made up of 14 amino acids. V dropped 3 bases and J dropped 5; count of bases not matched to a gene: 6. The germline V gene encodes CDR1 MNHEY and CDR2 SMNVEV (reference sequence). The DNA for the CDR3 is TGTGCCAGCAGTTTTTCAGGCGGGGGTGAGACCCAGTACTTC. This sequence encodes CASSFSGGGETQYF.

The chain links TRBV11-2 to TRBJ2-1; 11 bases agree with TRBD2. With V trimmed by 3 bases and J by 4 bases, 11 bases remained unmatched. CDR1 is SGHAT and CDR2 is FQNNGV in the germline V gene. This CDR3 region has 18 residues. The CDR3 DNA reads TGTGCCAGCAGCTTCCCGGGACTAGCGGAGCTTTTGTACAATGAGCAGTTCTTC. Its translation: CASSFPGLAELLYNEQFF. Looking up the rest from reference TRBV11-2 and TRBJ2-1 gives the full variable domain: EAGVAQSPRYKIIEKRQSVAFWCNPISGHATLYWYQQILGQGPKLLIQFQNNGVVDDSQLPKDRFSAERLKGVDSTLKIQPAKLEDSAVYLCASSFPGLAELLYNEQFFGPGTRLTVL.

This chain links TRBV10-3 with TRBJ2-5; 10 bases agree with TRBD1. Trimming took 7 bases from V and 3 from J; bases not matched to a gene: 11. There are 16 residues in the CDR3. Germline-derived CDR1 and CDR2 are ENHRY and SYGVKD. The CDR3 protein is CAIKPGTGVGKETQYF. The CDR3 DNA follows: TGTGCCATCAAGCCCGGGACAGGGGTGGGGAAAGAGACCCAGTACTTC.

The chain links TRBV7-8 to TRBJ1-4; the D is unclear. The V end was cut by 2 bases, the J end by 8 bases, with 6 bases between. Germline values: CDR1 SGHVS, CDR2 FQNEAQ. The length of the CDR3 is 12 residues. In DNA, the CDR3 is TGTGCCAGCAGCTTAACAGAGGAAAAACTGTTTTTT. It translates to CASSLTEEKLFF. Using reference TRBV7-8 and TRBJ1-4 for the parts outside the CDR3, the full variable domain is GAGVSQSPRYKVAKRGQDVALRCDPISGHVSLFWYQQALGQGPEFLTYFQNEAQLDKSGLPSDRFFAERPEGSVSTLKIQRTQQEDSAVYLCASSLTEEKLFFGSGTQLSVL.